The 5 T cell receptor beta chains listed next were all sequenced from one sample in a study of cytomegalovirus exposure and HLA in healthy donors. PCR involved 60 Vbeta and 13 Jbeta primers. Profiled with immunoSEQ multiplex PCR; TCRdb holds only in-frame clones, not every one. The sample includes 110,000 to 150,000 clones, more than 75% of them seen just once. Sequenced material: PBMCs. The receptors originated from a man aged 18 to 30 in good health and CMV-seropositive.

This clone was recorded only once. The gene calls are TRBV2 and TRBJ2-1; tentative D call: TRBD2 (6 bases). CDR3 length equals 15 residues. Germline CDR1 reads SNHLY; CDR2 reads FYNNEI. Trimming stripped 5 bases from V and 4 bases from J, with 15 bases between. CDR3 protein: CASSPGLVSYNEQFF. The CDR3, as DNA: TGTGCCAGCAGTCCGGGACTGGTATCTTACAATGAGCAGTTCTTC.

The CDR3 loop reads CASSPDSLGRNEQFF. As DNA, the CDR3 is TGTGCCAGCAGCCCTGACAGCCTCGGGAGGAATGAGCAGTTCTTC. The rearrangement uses TRBV13 and TRBJ2-1, with 7 bases that match TRBD2. With 5 bases clipped from V and 7 bases from J, the junction kept 11 bases outside the gene matches. In germline, CDR1 is PRHDT, CDR2 FYEKMQ (reference sequence). The CDR3 extends over 15 amino acids.

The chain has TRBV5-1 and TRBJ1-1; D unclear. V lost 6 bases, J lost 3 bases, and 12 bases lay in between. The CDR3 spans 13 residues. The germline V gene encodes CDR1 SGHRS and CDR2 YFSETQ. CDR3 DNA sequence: TGCGCCAGCACCCCCTCGGGGTACACTGAAGCTTTCTTT. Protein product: CASTPSGYTEAFF. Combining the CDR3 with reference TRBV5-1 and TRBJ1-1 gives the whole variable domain KAGVTQTPRYLIKTRGQQVTLSCSPISGHRSVSWYQQTPGQGLQFLFEYFSETQRNKGNFPGRFSGRQFSNSRSEMNVSTLELGDSALYLCASTPSGYTEAFFGQGTRLTVV.

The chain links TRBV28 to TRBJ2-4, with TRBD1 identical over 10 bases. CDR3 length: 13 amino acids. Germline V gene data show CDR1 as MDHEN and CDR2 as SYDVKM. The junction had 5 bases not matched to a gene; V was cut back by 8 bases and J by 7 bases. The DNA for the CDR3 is TGTGCCAGCCAACGGGACAGGGGTAACATTCAGTACTTC. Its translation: CASQRDRGNIQYF.

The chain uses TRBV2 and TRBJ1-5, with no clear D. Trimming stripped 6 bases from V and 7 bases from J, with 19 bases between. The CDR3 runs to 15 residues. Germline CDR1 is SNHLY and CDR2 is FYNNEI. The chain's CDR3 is CASRSEVAGPQPQHF. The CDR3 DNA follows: TGTGCCAGCAGAAGTGAAGTAGCCGGTCCCCAGCCCCAGCATTTT.